This section outlines one TCR beta chain sequence together with its context. The sample belongs to a study of blood T cell repertoires in COVID-19. Study-wide background: Nucleic acid was either cDNA or gDNA, and it came from T cells, B-cell-depleted T cells, or PBMCs.

Germline V gene data show CDR1 as SGHDT and CDR2 as YYEEEE. This CDR3 contains 14 residues. Trimming left V 1 base short and J 3 bases short, with 10 bases between. TCRdb keeps only in-frame clones here, not all; method: immunoSEQ multiplex PCR. Of 50,000 to 65,000 clones in the sample, around 80% are singletons; the top ten hold about 5.9%. The sample taken for sequencing was peripheral blood. The rearrangement joins TRBV5-6 to TRBJ1-2; possible D gene TRBD1, 6 bases. The TCR originated in a human donor in a cohort sampled during active COVID-19. Here the CDR3 DNA reads TGTGCCAGCAGCTTGAATCAGGGGTACTATGGCTACACCTTC. It yields the protein CASSLNQGYYGYTF.